This TCR beta chain came from a study of T cell responses to AZD1222 COVID-19 vaccine. The V and J ends lost 3 bases and 4 bases respectively, with 12 bases between them. CDR1 is KGHSH, CDR2 LQKENI, per germline. The CDR3 sequence is 14 residues long. Method: immunoSEQ multiplex PCR; TCRdb's copy keeps in-frame clones and lacks some. The sample contains about 170,000 clones, roughly 85% of which appear only once. This clone was seen just once. The origin of this receptor is an adult who received the AZD1222 COVID-19 vaccine. The chain combines TRBV18 with TRBJ1-1; tentatively, D is TRBD1 (5 bases). The starting material was peripheral blood, obtained 28 days after the second AZD1222 dose. The CDR3 sequence: CASSPISGRTEAFF. The CDR3 nucleotides are TGTGCCAGCTCACCGATTTCGGGACGCACTGAAGCTTTCTTT. Full variable domain (outside the CDR3, taken from reference TRBV18 and TRBJ1-1): NAGVMQNPRHLVRRRGQEARLRCSPMKGHSHVYWYRQLPEEGLKFMVYLQKENIIDESGMPKERFSAEFPKEGPSILRIQQVVRGDSAAYFCASSPISGRTEAFFGQGTRLTVV.